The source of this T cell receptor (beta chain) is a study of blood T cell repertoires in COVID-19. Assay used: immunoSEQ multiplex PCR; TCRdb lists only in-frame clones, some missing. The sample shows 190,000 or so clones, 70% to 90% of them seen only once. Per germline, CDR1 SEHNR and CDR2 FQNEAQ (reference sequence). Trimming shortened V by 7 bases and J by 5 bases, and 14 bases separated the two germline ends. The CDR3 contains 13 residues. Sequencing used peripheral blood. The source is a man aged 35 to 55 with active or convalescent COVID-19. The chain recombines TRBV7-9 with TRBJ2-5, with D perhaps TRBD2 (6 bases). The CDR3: CASIPTSRETQYF. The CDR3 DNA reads TGTGCCAGCATCCCAACTAGCAGGGAGACCCAGTACTTC.